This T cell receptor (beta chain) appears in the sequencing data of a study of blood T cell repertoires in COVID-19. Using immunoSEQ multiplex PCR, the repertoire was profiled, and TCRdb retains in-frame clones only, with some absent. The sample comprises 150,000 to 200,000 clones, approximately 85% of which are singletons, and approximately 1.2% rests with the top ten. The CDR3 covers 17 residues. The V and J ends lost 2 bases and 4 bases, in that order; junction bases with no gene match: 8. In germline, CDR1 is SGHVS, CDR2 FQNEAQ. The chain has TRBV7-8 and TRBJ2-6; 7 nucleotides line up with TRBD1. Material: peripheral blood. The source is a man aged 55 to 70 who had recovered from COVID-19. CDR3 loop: CASSLRGLGSGANVLTF. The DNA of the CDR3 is TGTGCCAGCAGCTTAAGGGGGCTGGGGTCCGGGGCCAACGTCCTGACTTTC.